The 28 T cell receptor beta chains below all came from one sample that was sequenced in a study of blood T cell repertoires in COVID-19. The assay was immunoSEQ multiplex PCR, and TCRdb's table has in-frame clones only and misses some. Among a few hundred thousand clones, under 90% were seen once, and the ten largest hold just under 9.5%. Sequencing used PBMCs or T cells enriched from blood (not recorded which). The receptors here all came from a woman in her twenties or thirties who had recovered from COVID-19.

In nucleotides, the CDR3 is TGTGCCACCGAGGGTAAGAATGAGCAGTTCTTC. This codes for CATEGKNEQFF. This rearrangement joins TRBV24-1 to TRBJ2-1; TRBD2 is a possible D gene (5 bases). Germline V gene lookup returns CDR1 KGHDR and CDR2 SFDVKD. Trimming shortened V by 9 bases and J by 7 bases, and 9 bases separated the two germline ends. The CDR3 is made up of 11 amino acids.

The chain joins TRBV19 to TRBJ2-5; 7 bases are shared with TRBD1. The V and J ends lost 4 bases and 4 bases, in that order; junction bases with no gene match: 6. Germline V gene data show CDR1 as LNHDA and CDR2 as SQIVND (reference sequence). The CDR3 is 14 residues long. The CDR3 DNA sequence: TGTGCCAGTAGTAATTATCGGGACAGAGAGACCCAGTACTTC. Encoded protein: CASSNYRDRETQYF.

This sequence joins TRBV28 and TRBJ1-1; a possible D gene is TRBD1 (5 bases). Trimming removed 5 bases at V and 2 bases at J, with 12 bases between. The CDR3 totals 14 residues. Germline CDR1 is MDHEN and CDR2 is SYDVKM. The DNA of the CDR3 is TGTGCCAGCAGTACTTGGGGGGGAAACACTGAAGCTTTCTTT. This sequence encodes CASSTWGGNTEAFF.

J is TRBJ2-3 and V is TRBV9; tentatively, D is TRBD2 (6 bases). CDR1 is SGDLS and CDR2 is YYNGEE in the germline V gene. Trimming took off 1 base at V and 2 bases at J, with 11 bases between the two ends. The length of the CDR3 is 15 residues. The CDR3 reads CASSVLASDTDTQYF. The CDR3 coding sequence is TGTGCCAGCAGCGTATTGGCTAGCGACACAGATACGCAGTATTTT. Variable domain in full (rest from reference TRBV9 and TRBJ2-3): DSGVTQTPKHLITATGQRVTLRCSPRSGDLSVYWYQQSLDQGLQFLIQYYNGEERAKGNILERFSAQQFPDLHSELNLSSLELGDSALYFCASSVLASDTDTQYFGPGTRLTVL.

The rearrangement links TRBV7-9 to TRBJ2-1; a possible D gene is TRBD2 (6 bases). V gave up 4 bases and J gave up 0 bases, with 19 bases separating them. The CDR3 consists of 18 residues. Germline CDR1 reads SEHNR; CDR2 reads FQNEAQ (reference sequence). CDR3 protein: CASSSFPTSPSSYNEQFF. CDR3 DNA: TGTGCCAGCAGCTCCTTTCCCACTAGCCCGAGCTCCTACAATGAGCAGTTCTTC.

V usage is TRBV29-1 and J usage is TRBJ1-1; D may be TRBD1 (5 bases). The CDR3 length is 11 residues. Germline CDR1 SQVTM, CDR2 ANQGSEA. The V and J ends lost 7 bases and 2 bases respectively, with 8 bases between them. CDR3 nucleotides: TGCAGCGACCAGGGTAACACTGAAGCTTTCTTT. Its protein is CSDQGNTEAFF.

The chain carries TRBV18 and TRBJ2-2; D perhaps matches TRBD1 (6 bases). CDR3 length: 17 amino acids. The germline gives CDR1 KGHSH, CDR2 LQKENI. The germline V and J ends were trimmed by 0 bases and 0 bases, with 11 bases remaining between them. The CDR3 sequence is CASSPPGQLANTGELFF. The CDR3, as DNA: TGTGCCAGCTCACCACCTGGACAGCTCGCGAACACCGGGGAGCTGTTTTTT.

The V and J genes are TRBV6-5 and TRBJ1-1, with D possibly being TRBD1 (6 bases). Germline V gene sequence: CDR1 MNHEY, CDR2 SVGAGI. The CDR3 length is 12 residues. V was trimmed by 5 bases and J by 8 bases, leaving 12 bases between them. CDR3 sequence (DNA): TGTGCCAGCAGTCGGGGACATCTCGAAGCTTTCTTT. It codes for CASSRGHLEAFF.

The chain links TRBV3-1 (or the pseudogene TRBV3-2) to TRBJ2-1, with 7 bases identical to TRBD2. The J segment lost 2 bases and the V segment lost 6 bases, leaving 19 bases of the junction unmatched. The CDR3 runs 19 residues. Per germline, CDR1 LGHDT and CDR2 YNNKEL (reference sequence). In nucleotides, the CDR3 is TGTGCCAGCAGTACTACTTTAGAAATACCGGGACTACCCTACAATGAGCAGTTCTTC. Protein: CASSTTLEIPGLPYNEQFF.

This clone appeared a few times. This chain connects TRBV25-1 to TRBJ2-7; D gene unclear. Germline-derived CDR1 and CDR2 are MGHDK and SYGVNS. The V gene lost 6 bases and the J gene lost 2 bases, with 11 bases spanning the gap. The CDR3 consists of 13 residues. The CDR3 loop reads CASRLAGTYEQYF. CDR3 nucleotide sequence: TGTGCCAGCAGGCTCGCAGGAACCTACGAGCAGTACTTC.

The rearrangement uses TRBV11-2 and TRBJ2-2; D remains unclear. Germline CDR1 is SGHAT and CDR2 is FQNNGV. CDR3 length equals 12 residues. V was clipped by 6 bases and J by 5 bases, with 7 bases between them. For the CDR3, the DNA is TGTGCCAGCAGACAGAATACCGGGGAGCTGTTTTTT. As protein: CASRQNTGELFF.

This chain connects TRBV19 to TRBJ1-1; D is uncertain. V was pared by 4 bases and J by 4 bases, with 16 bases between. Germline values: CDR1 LNHDA, CDR2 SQIVND (reference sequence). CDR3 size: 15 residues. The CDR3 protein is CASSRASYSGTEAFF. Here the CDR3 DNA reads TGTGCCAGTAGTAGGGCCTCCTATTCTGGCACTGAAGCTTTCTTT.

The chain is built from TRBV10-3 and TRBJ2-3; D not certain. From germline, CDR1 is ENHRY and CDR2 SYGVKD. The CDR3 consists of 12 residues. Trimming left V 11 bases short and J 3 bases short, with 12 bases between. The CDR3 DNA is TGTGCCTCCTCAGGTGGGACAGATACGCAGTATTTT. It is translated as CASSGGTDTQYF.

The V call is TRBV11-2, the J call TRBJ2-7, with a possible D match to TRBD2 (5 bases). The CDR3 loop spans 13 amino acids. The V gene's germline CDR1 is SGHAT and CDR2 FQNNGV. V was pared by 4 bases and J by 3 bases, with 10 bases between. This CDR3 reads CASSSDGNYEQYF. The CDR3 coding sequence is TGTGCCAGCAGCTCGGACGGGAACTACGAGCAGTACTTC.

The chain joins TRBV2 to TRBJ1-5; D unclear. The V end was cut by 8 bases, the J end by 0 bases, with 8 bases between. The CDR3 consists of 13 residues. CDR1 SNHLY and CDR2 FYNNEI come from the germline V gene. CDR3 nucleotide sequence: TGTGCCAGCGTAGAATATAGCAATCAGCCCCAGCATTTT. It translates to CASVEYSNQPQHF.

The V gene is TRBV27, the J gene TRBJ1-6; no definite D call. V lost 5 bases and J lost 4, with 9 bases in between. This CDR3 region has 14 residues. Germline CDR1 is MNHEY and CDR2 is SMNVEV (reference sequence). CDR3 in amino acids: CASSLTEYNSPLHF. The DNA of the CDR3 is TGTGCCAGCAGTCTTACAGAGTATAATTCACCCCTCCACTTT.

J is TRBJ2-7 and V is TRBV3-1 (or the pseudogene TRBV3-2), with TRBD2 matching over 8 bases. Germline V lookup: CDR1 LGHDT, CDR2 YNNKEL (reference sequence). The trim removed 0 bases at V and 3 bases at J, leaving 7 bases unmatched. This CDR3 is 16 amino acids long. The chain's CDR3 is CASSQDRSGVYYEQYF. DNA of the CDR3: TGTGCCAGCAGCCAAGATCGTAGCGGGGTGTACTACGAGCAGTACTTC.

The gene calls are TRBV5-1 and TRBJ2-1, with 7 positions matching TRBD1. Losses at the gene ends were 4 bases for V and 4 bases for J; bases not matched to a gene: 2. The CDR3 totals 13 residues. The germline gives CDR1 SGHRS, CDR2 YFSETQ. The CDR3 coding sequence is TGCGCCAGCAGCCGGGACAGTTACAATGAGCAGTTCTTC. It translates to CASSRDSYNEQFF.

In this sample, this clone turned up once. The rearrangement uses TRBV18 and TRBJ2-3, with D possibly being TRBD1 (6 bases). V was shortened by 6 bases and J by 1 base, with 14 bases between the two germline ends. This CDR3 contains 15 residues. CDR1 and CDR2 from the germline V gene are KGHSH and LQKENI. The DNA for the CDR3 is TGTGCCAGCTCCCTCAACAGGGCGGGCACAGATACGCAGTATTTT. Protein sequence: CASSLNRAGTDTQYF.

This chain joins TRBV21-1 and TRBJ2-5; the table calls TRBD2, which could not be checked here. TRBV21-1 is recorded as a pseudogene. The CDR3 contains 12 residues. The CDR3 region has the DNA TGTGCCAGCAGCGACTCCCAAGAGACCCAGTACTTC. Translated: CASSDSQETQYF.

J is TRBJ1-2 and V is TRBV7-8; TRBD1 is a possible D gene (5 bases). CDR1 and CDR2 from the germline V gene are SGHVS and FQNEAQ. V shed 2 bases and J shed 4 bases, with 11 bases lying between them. This CDR3 is built from 14 residues. In DNA, the CDR3 is TGTGCCAGCAGCTTAATTCAGGGTCGCTATGGCTACACCTTC. This translates into CASSLIQGRYGYTF.

This clone appeared a single time. The chain joins TRBV7-6 to TRBJ1-5, with TRBD1 matching over 7 bases. In germline, CDR1 is SGHVS, CDR2 FNYEAQ. J gave up 9 bases and V 5 bases, and 10 bases lay outside the gene matches. CDR3 length: 14 amino acids. The CDR3 DNA is TGTGCCAGCAGCCCAGGGGGTACCTTGGGGCCCCAGCATTTT. Protein: CASSPGGTLGPQHF.

The gene calls are TRBV28 and TRBJ1-2; 8 bases are a match to TRBD1. CDR1 MDHEN and CDR2 SYDVKM come from the germline V gene. Trimming removed 4 bases from V and 4 bases from J; junction bases left unmatched: 11. The CDR3 is 16 residues long. The CDR3 bases are TGTGCCAGCAGTTCCCCCGGGACAGGAACTCCCTATGGCTACACCTTC. It is translated as CASSSPGTGTPYGYTF.

V is TRBV5-1 and J is TRBJ2-5; D remains ambiguous. The germline V gene encodes CDR1 SGHRS and CDR2 YFSETQ. The CDR3 covers 16 residues. Trimming shortened V by 7 bases and J by 2 bases, and 21 bases separated the two germline ends. The CDR3 here is CASFSATRHIQETQYF. The CDR3 DNA sequence: TGCGCCAGCTTTAGTGCAACCCGACACATTCAAGAGACCCAGTACTTC.

V gene TRBV7-3 combines with J gene TRBJ2-3, with TRBD2 matching over 7 bases. Looked up from germline, CDR1 is SGHTA and CDR2 is FQGTGA. J was trimmed by 8 bases and V by 2 bases; bases with no gene match: 4. CDR3 length equals 13 residues. The CDR3 reads CASSLPGLPTQYF. The CDR3 coding sequence is TGTGCCAGCAGCTTACCGGGACTACCTACGCAGTATTTT.

V gene TRBV5-1 combines with J gene TRBJ1-2; 7 positions match TRBD1. Germline CDR1 reads SGHRS; CDR2 reads YFSETQ. This CDR3 has 16 residues. V lost 0 bases to trimming and J lost 0 bases; unmatched junction nucleotides: 5. CDR3 region: CASSLGGTEANYGYTF. CDR3 nucleotide sequence: TGCGCCAGCAGCTTGGGCGGGACAGAAGCTAACTATGGCTACACCTTC.

This clone came up once. The genes are TRBV2 and TRBJ1-1; possibly TRBD1 for D (5 bases). CDR1 SNHLY and CDR2 FYNNEI come from the germline V gene. Trimming took off 6 bases at V and 0 bases at J, with 14 bases between the two ends. CDR3 length: 15 residues. Written as DNA, the CDR3 is TGTGCCAGCAGAAGGGAGGGGTGGATGAACACTGAAGCTTTCTTT. This sequence encodes CASRREGWMNTEAFF.

The rearrangement joins TRBV5-4 to TRBJ1-6, with D possibly matching TRBD1 (6 bases). The V end lost 4 bases, the J end lost 11 bases, and 22 bases lay between the germline ends. The germline gives CDR1 SGHNT, CDR2 YYREEE (reference sequence). CDR3 length equals 16 residues. CDR3 region: CASSPAWGRRETPLHF. Here the CDR3 DNA reads TGTGCCAGCAGCCCCGCGTGGGGGCGGCGTGAGACACCCCTCCACTTT. The complete variable domain, with remaining parts taken from reference TRBV5-4 and TRBJ1-6, reads ETGVTQSPTHLIKTRGQQVTLRCSSQSGHNTVSWYQQALGQGPQFIFQYYREEENGRGNFPPRFSGLQFPNYSSELNVNALELDDSALYLCASSPAWGRRETPLHFGNGTRLTVT.